This entry features one T cell receptor beta chain sequence. These data come from a study of T cells in Graves' hyperthyroidism and ophthalmopathy. Amplification targeted TCR beta CDR3 regions from RNA transcripts. Initially, a first-round RT-PCR of the TCR CDR3 employed the HTBI primer set. Each CDR3 protein is one row after TCRdb ran MiXCR on the multiplex PCR reads. The sample has 540,000 or so distinct CDR3 sequences; 15% to 18% are singletons. The patients, who ranged from 18 to 65 in age, presented with newly diagnosed hyperthyroidism lasting under 2 months. Diagnosing involved the use of clinical symptoms, serum thyroxine and TRAb, thyroid ultrasound and orbital computed tomography. CDR3 length: 15 residues. The ends were cut back, 1 base at V and 1 base at J, with 13 bases in the middle. Germline assignment: CDR1 GTSNPN and CDR2 SVGIG (reference sequence).

Sequenced: blood. The clonotype was recovered from a woman aged 25 to 39 with Graves' hyperthyroidism. This chain uses TRBV30 with TRBJ2-5, with D possibly matching TRBD2 (6 bases). The CDR3 sequence: CAWSGAGWSQETQYF. The CDR3 bases are TGTGCCTGGAGTGGGGCGGGATGGAGCCAAGAGACCCAGTACTTC.